One and the same sample provided the 22 T cell receptor beta chains below, sequenced in a study of persistence of HIV-infected CD4 T cells. This was the immunoSEQ version 4 assay in survey mode. Assay used: immunoSEQ multiplex PCR; TCRdb lists only in-frame clones, some missing. This table holds tens of thousands of clones, around 82% found once. Their antigens remain unidentified. An overlapping HIV-1 Gag peptide pool stimulated these cells at approximately 1 ug/peptide/mL. CD40L-negative CD69-negative CD45RO-high memory CD4+ T cells were sorted as populations depleted of antigen-responding cells. Sequencing was performed on CD4+ T cells sorted from PBMCs after roughly 18-hour stimulation, taken from a patient who received antiretroviral therapy. The receptors derive from an adult man with HIV who was CMV-seropositive.

The chain combines TRBV9 with TRBJ1-2; 7 bases match TRBD1. The CDR3 is 15 amino acids. The germline V gene has CDR1 SGDLS and CDR2 YYNGEE. Trimming took 4 bases from V and 4 from J; bases not matched to a gene: 10. The CDR3 region is CASSSQTGSFYGYTF. The CDR3, as DNA: TGTGCCAGCAGCTCACAGACAGGGAGCTTCTATGGCTACACCTTC.

V and J are TRBV27 and TRBJ1-1; 10 bases map to TRBD1. The length of the CDR3 is 13 residues. Germline CDR1 is MNHEY and CDR2 is SMNVEV (reference sequence). V lost 5 bases, J lost 7 bases, and 4 bases stayed unmatched. CDR3 in DNA: TGTGCCAGCAGTCTCTGGGACAGGGGTGAAGCTTTCTTT. Translation gives CASSLWDRGEAFF.

This sequence joins TRBV9 and TRBJ1-1, with D possibly TRBD1 on 6 matching bases. Trimming removed 4 bases from V and 0 bases from J, with 16 bases in between. Germline values: CDR1 SGDLS, CDR2 YYNGEE. The CDR3 loop spans 16 amino acids. The CDR3 region has the DNA TGTGCCAGCAGCCCCCATGGGGGCCTCCTGAACACTGAAGCTTTCTTT. Amino acids: CASSPHGGLLNTEAFF.

V usage is TRBV28 and J usage is TRBJ1-2, with D possibly being TRBD1 (6 bases). The CDR3 consists of 14 residues. Germline loops: CDR1 MDHEN, CDR2 SYDVKM. Trimming shortened V by 3 bases and J by 7 bases, and 15 bases separated the two germline ends. The CDR3 region has the DNA TGTGCCAGCAGTTTCCAGGGGAGAGAGGGTGGCTACACCTTC. This translates into CASSFQGREGGYTF.

This clone was seen a handful of times. This sequence joins TRBV5-1 and TRBJ2-5; D not certain. V shed 4 bases and J shed 3 bases, with 13 bases lying between them. Germline V gene lookup returns CDR1 SGHRS and CDR2 YFSETQ. The length of the CDR3 is 14 residues. CDR3 sequence reads: CASSPSQYKETQYF. The DNA for the CDR3 is TGCGCCAGCAGCCCCTCTCAGTATAAAGAGACCCAGTACTTC.

The CDR3 nucleotides are TGTGCCAGTAGTTGGTATCGAGACAGGGAGCGAAACACTGAAGCTTTCTTT. This gives the protein CASSWYRDRERNTEAFF. V gene TRBV19 combines with J gene TRBJ1-1; 7 nucleotides agree with TRBD1. This CDR3 contains 17 residues. V dropped 5 bases and J dropped 2; count of bases not matched to a gene: 14. Per germline, CDR1 LNHDA and CDR2 SQIVND (reference sequence).

This chain links TRBV15 with TRBJ1-4; TRBD1 is a possible D gene (5 bases). V was clipped by 0 bases and J by 7 bases, with 12 bases between them. The germline gives CDR1 LNHNV, CDR2 YYDKDF (reference sequence). The CDR3 covers 15 residues. CDR3 amino acids: CATSRDNRGGEKLFF. CDR3 nucleotides: TGTGCCACCAGCAGAGATAATCGGGGCGGTGAAAAACTGTTTTTT.

This clone has just one count. V usage is TRBV5-1 and J usage is TRBJ2-1, with 12 nucleotides matching TRBD2. Germline CDR1 and CDR2: SGHRS and YFSETQ. J was trimmed by 5 bases and V by 4 bases; bases with no gene match: 4. The CDR3 is 15 amino acids. The CDR3 spells CASSAGLAGNNEQFF. DNA of the CDR3: TGCGCCAGCAGCGCCGGACTAGCGGGGAACAATGAGCAGTTCTTC.

The V call is TRBV5-1, the J call TRBJ1-1; perhaps TRBD1 as D (6 bases). Germline V gene sequence: CDR1 SGHRS, CDR2 YFSETQ. The V gene lost 4 bases and the J gene lost 0 bases, with 13 bases spanning the gap. The CDR3 is 15 residues long. This CDR3 is CASSPGQTVNTEAFF. CDR3 DNA: TGCGCCAGCAGCCCTGGACAGACAGTGAACACTGAAGCTTTCTTT.

The chain is built from TRBV12-3 or TRBV12-4 and TRBJ2-1, with TRBD2 identical over 7 bases. The CDR3 sequence is 12 residues long. J lost 9 bases, V lost 6 bases, and 5 bases had no gene match. The chain's CDR3 is CASRRAGSEQFF. CDR3 sequence (DNA): TGTGCCAGCAGACGAGCGGGGTCTGAGCAGTTCTTC.

The CDR3 nucleotides are TGTGCCTGGAGTCAAGACAGGCGGGTCGACGAGCAGTACTTC. This gives the protein CAWSQDRRVDEQYF. J is TRBJ2-7 and V is TRBV30, with a tentative D call TRBD1 (6 bases). The CDR3 extends over 14 amino acids. Trimming stripped 2 bases from V and 5 bases from J, with 16 bases between. Germline-derived CDR1 and CDR2 are GTSNPN and SVGIG (reference sequence).

V gene TRBV5-5 combines with J gene TRBJ1-1; D not certain. The CDR3 sequence is 12 residues long. Between the trimmed V and J ends, which lost 0 bases and 7 bases, there was a span of 7 bases. The germline V gene has CDR1 SGHKS and CDR2 YYEKEE (reference sequence). CDR3 DNA: TGTGCCAGCAGCTTGGTGGCATATGAAGCTTTCTTT. Translated, it gives CASSLVAYEAFF. The full variable domain, its missing parts supplied by reference TRBV5-5 and TRBJ1-1, is DAGVTQSPTHLIKTRGQQVTLRCSPISGHKSVSWYQQVLGQGPQFIFQYYEKEERGRGNFPDRFSARQFPNYSSELNVNALLLGDSALYLCASSLVAYEAFFGQGTRLTVV.

The gene calls are TRBV5-6 and TRBJ1-5; maybe TRBD1 (5 bases). CDR1 is SGHDT, CDR2 YYEEEE, per germline. V was cut by 4 bases and J by 1 base, with 6 bases left in between. The CDR3 has 13 residues. CDR3 sequence reads: CASSRDSNQPQHF. The CDR3 DNA is TGTGCCAGCAGCCGGGACAGCAATCAGCCCCAGCATTTT.

The chain carries TRBV3-1 (or the pseudogene TRBV3-2) and TRBJ1-2; TRBD1 might be the D (6 bases). CDR1 and CDR2 (germline): LGHDT, YNNKEL (reference sequence). CDR3 size: 14 residues. The V gene lost 2 bases and the J gene lost 8 bases, with 15 bases spanning the gap. In nucleotides, the CDR3 is TGTGCCAGCAGCCAAAGGGGGGGAATCGACGGCTACACCTTC. Translation gives CASSQRGGIDGYTF.

The chain links TRBV10-3 to TRBJ1-2, with no clear D. Germline CDR1 reads ENHRY; CDR2 reads SYGVKD. V lost 0 bases, J lost 5 bases, and 7 bases lay in between. This CDR3 has 13 residues. Here the CDR3 reads CAISESPGYGYTF. The CDR3 DNA sequence: TGTGCCATCAGTGAGTCCCCGGGGTATGGCTACACCTTC.

This clone occurred a few times. The chain couples TRBV19 to TRBJ1-2, with D possibly TRBD1 on 6 matching bases. Germline V CDR1 and CDR2: LNHDA, SQIVND (reference sequence). This CDR3 region has 14 residues. V lost 7 bases and J lost 4, with 16 bases in between. The DNA of the CDR3 is TGTGCCAGTAAGGGGTTTCCGGGGGCCTATGGCTACACCTTC. Its protein is CASKGFPGAYGYTF. The entire variable domain, with the rest obtained from reference TRBV19 and TRBJ1-2, is as follows: DGGITQSPKYLFRKEGQNVTLSCEQNLNHDAMYWYRQDPGQGLRLIYYSQIVNDFQKGDIAEGYSVSREKKESFPLTVTSAQKNPTAFYLCASKGFPGAYGYTFGSGTRLTVV.

The chain combines TRBV18 with TRBJ1-2; the D gene is possibly TRBD1 (6 bases). Germline V CDR1 and CDR2: KGHSH, LQKENI. The germline V and J ends were trimmed by 3 bases and 6 bases, with 17 bases remaining between them. This CDR3 comprises 15 residues. CDR3 in amino acids: CASSPTFDRTHGYTF. CDR3 DNA sequence: TGTGCCAGCTCACCCACCTTCGACAGGACACATGGCTACACCTTC.

The J gene is TRBJ1-2, the V gene TRBV5-1, with TRBD1 matching over 12 bases. The germline CDR1 and CDR2 sequences are SGHRS and YFSETQ. V gave up 4 bases and J gave up 9 bases; unmatched junction bases: 10. This CDR3 comprises 15 residues. CDR3 amino acids: CASSAGTGGLFSYTF. The DNA for the CDR3 is TGCGCCAGCAGCGCCGGGACAGGGGGCCTATTTAGCTACACCTTC.

The rearrangement links TRBV10-2 to TRBJ2-7, with unresolved D. This CDR3 comprises 13 residues. Trimming left V 8 bases short and J 5 bases short, with 16 bases between. In germline, CDR1 is WSHSY, CDR2 SAAADI. The CDR3 DNA sequence: TGCGCCAGCCGGTGGGGTCTCAGGAACGAGCAGTACTTC. It specifies CASRWGLRNEQYF.

The chain is built from TRBV7-2 and TRBJ2-3; the D is unclear. Trimming cost V 10 bases and J 5 bases, with 19 bases left between them. This CDR3 contains 14 residues. The germline CDR1 and CDR2 sequences are SGHTA and FQGNSA. The DNA for the CDR3 is TGTGCCACGGCTCCAATCTCGAATAGAGATACGCAGTATTTT. Its protein product is CATAPISNRDTQYF.

J is TRBJ2-3 and V is TRBV30; no reliable D call. The CDR3 extends over 17 amino acids. Germline V gives CDR1 GTSNPN, CDR2 SVGIG (reference sequence). Trimming shortened V by 0 bases and J by 0 bases, and 16 bases separated the two germline ends. The CDR3, as DNA: TGTGCCTGGAGTGTACTTCATCTAACTTGGAGCACAGATACGCAGTATTTT. Residues: CAWSVLHLTWSTDTQYF.

This sequence joins TRBV9 and TRBJ1-1; 8 bases are a match to TRBD1. Germline trimming cut 4 bases from V and 1 base from J; bases unmatched to any gene: 9. The CDR3 loop spans 16 amino acids. Germline loops: CDR1 SGDLS, CDR2 YYNGEE. As DNA, the CDR3 is TGTGCCAGCAGCCGTAGGACAGGGAAGGGGAACACTGAAGCTTTCTTT. Amino acid sequence: CASSRRTGKGNTEAFF.